The present entry profiles one TCR beta chain with its context. As handled by the study authors: Using reference gene primer amplification, nucleated cell counts were estimated. TCRdb's table, derived via immunoSEQ multiplex PCR, lists solely in-frame clones and lacks some. The DNA was the basis for D and trimming; V, J and clone size are from that table. The sample lists under 65,000 clones, 80% to 90% occurring once. This record comes from a study of blood T cell repertoires in COVID-19. Study background: The samples span acute and convalescent COVID-19 from the United States, Italy and Spain. The analysed material was cDNA or gDNA that came from T cells, B-cell-depleted T cells, or PBMCs.

Trimming shortened V by 5 bases and J by 11 bases, and 12 bases separated the two germline ends. Germline values: CDR1 SGHTA, CDR2 FQGNSA. The CDR3 spans 11 residues. It was during active infection that Seattle patients were enrolled and then longitudinally followed. The clonotype originates from a woman aged 60-75 years with COVID-19, enrolled during active disease. This rearrangement joins TRBV7-2 to TRBJ1-1, with D maybe TRBD1 (6 bases). Material for sequencing was peripheral blood. The CDR3 protein is CASSPHRVAFF. CDR3 sequence (DNA): TGTGCCAGCAGCCCCCACAGGGTGGCTTTCTTT.